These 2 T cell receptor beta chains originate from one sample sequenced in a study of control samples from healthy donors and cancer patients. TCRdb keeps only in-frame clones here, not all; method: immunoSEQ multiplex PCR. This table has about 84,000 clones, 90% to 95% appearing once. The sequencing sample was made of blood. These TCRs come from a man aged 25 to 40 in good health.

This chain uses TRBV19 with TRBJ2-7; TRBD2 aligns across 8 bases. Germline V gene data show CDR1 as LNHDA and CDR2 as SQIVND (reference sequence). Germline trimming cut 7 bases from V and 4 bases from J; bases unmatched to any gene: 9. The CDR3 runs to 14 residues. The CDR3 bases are TGTGCCAGTACCGTGGGACGGGAGGGATACGAGCAGTACTTC. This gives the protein CASTVGREGYEQYF.

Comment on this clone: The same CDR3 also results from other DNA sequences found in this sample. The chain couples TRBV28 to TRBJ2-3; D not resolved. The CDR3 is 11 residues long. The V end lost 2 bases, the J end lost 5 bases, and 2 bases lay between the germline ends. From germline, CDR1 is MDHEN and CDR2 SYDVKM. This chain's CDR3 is CASSLRDTQYF. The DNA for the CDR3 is TGTGCCAGCAGTTTAAGAGATACGCAGTATTTT.